Listed below are T cell receptor beta chains from one sample, sequenced in a study of shared clonotypes between healthy human individuals. Sequenced by immunoSEQ multiplex PCR; TCRdb stores in-frame clones only, minus some. The profile covers about 2.3 million clones, with 92% appearing a single time and 0.37% taken by the ten largest. Sequencing was done on a sample of naive CD4+ T cells from PBMCs. All receptors come from a man aged 18 to 35 in good health. Some clones in this sample may be carry-over from other donors' samples. Each CDR3 is given with its conserved first and last residue. Fields, in order: CDR3 DNA, CDR3 protein, V gene, J gene, D gene, clone size. The D gene is left open where the match is weak. Expanded clones are given a class, and other clones once, few, many or no size at all.

TGTGCCAGCAGCTTTCGCCCAGCGGGCGACAATGAGCAGTTCTTC	CASSFRPAGDNEQFF	TRBV5-4	TRBJ2-1	-	-
TGTGCCAGCAGCTTATACCACGAGCAGTACTTC	CASSLYHEQYF	TRBV7-9	TRBJ2-7	-	-
TGTGCCAGCAGTTTTGCTAGCCGAGAGACCCAGTACTTC	CASSFASRETQYF	TRBV28	TRBJ2-5	-	-
TGTGCCAGCAGCAAAGAAGGGACAGGGGGCCTCAATGAGCAGTTCTTC	CASSKEGTGGLNEQFF	TRBV21-1	TRBJ2-1	-	-
TGTGCCAGTAGTCAGGCAAGACCCTACTTC	CASSQARPYF	TRBV19	TRBJ2-7	-	-
TGTGCCAGCAGCTCCATGGGGTTATATGACTCTTGGAATGAGCAGTTCTTC	CASSSMGLYDSWNEQFF	TRBV5-6	TRBJ2-1	-	-
TGTGCCAGCAGTGCGCTAGTGGGATCCTACGAGCAGTACTTC	CASSALVGSYEQYF	TRBV27	TRBJ2-7	-	few
TGTGCCAGCAGCTTGGAAACTAGCGGCACAGATACGCAGTATTTT	CASSLETSGTDTQYF	TRBV5-6	TRBJ2-3	TRBD2	-
TGTGCCAGCAGCCTGGGACTAGCGGAATACAATGAGCAGTTCTTC	CASSLGLAEYNEQFF	TRBV7-2	TRBJ2-1	TRBD2	-
TGTGCCTGGGGACAGTCCGGAAACACCATATATTTT	CAWGQSGNTIYF	TRBV30	TRBJ1-3	-	few
TGTGCCAGCAGCTTACTAGCGGGAGACTACGAGCAGTACTTC	CASSLLAGDYEQYF	TRBV7-3	TRBJ2-7	TRBD2	-
TGTGCCAGCAGCTCCTTGGGGGTTTTGAACACTGAAGCTTTCTTT	CASSSLGVLNTEAFF	TRBV7-3	TRBJ1-1	-	-
TGTGCCAGTACAGGGGACTCCTACGAGCAGTACTTC	CASTGDSYEQYF	TRBV19	TRBJ2-7	-	-
TGCAGTGCCGGGACCGGGTCAAACTACACCTTC	CSAGTGSNYTF	TRBV20-1	TRBJ1-2	-	-
TGCGCCAGCAGTGGAACAGTAGCCGGGGAGCTGTTTTTT	CASSGTVAGELFF	TRBV10-1	TRBJ2-2	-	-
TGTGCCACCAGGAGTCCACAGAGTAACTATGGCTACACCTTC	CATRSPQSNYGYTF	TRBV15	TRBJ1-2	-	-
TGTGCCAGCAGTTTAGTGGGCAGGGAGGACACTGAAGCTTTCTTT	CASSLVGREDTEAFF	TRBV28	TRBJ1-1	-	few
TGCGCCAGCAGCCTTTTGGGACAGGGGACCTACGAGCAGTACTTC	CASSLLGQGTYEQYF	TRBV4-1	TRBJ2-7	TRBD1	-
TGTGCCAGCAGCTTGAGGTCTGAAAACACTGAAGCTTTCTTT	CASSLRSENTEAFF	TRBV5-4	TRBJ1-1	-	-
TGCGCCAGCAGCTTGGCCCGGGGCGAAAAACTGTTTTTT	CASSLARGEKLFF	TRBV5-1	TRBJ1-4	-	-
TGCGCCAGCAGTGAGTCAGGGCCTTATGGCTACACCTTC	CASSESGPYGYTF	TRBV10-1	TRBJ1-2	-	-
TGTGCCAGCAGCTCGGCTAGCGGGACCGTAGATACGCAGTATTTT	CASSSASGTVDTQYF	TRBV5-4	TRBJ2-3	TRBD2	-
TGCGCCAGCAGCTTGCGGCCGGCTAGGGATACGCAGTATTTT	CASSLRPARDTQYF	TRBV5-1	TRBJ2-3	-	-
TGTGCCAGCAGTAAACGACAGGGATTCCGCACTGAAGCTTTCTTT	CASSKRQGFRTEAFF	TRBV6-5	TRBJ1-1	TRBD1	-
TGTGCCATGCGTCCGGGACTCTCAACCTACGAGCAGTACTTC	CAMRPGLSTYEQYF	TRBV2	TRBJ2-7	-	-
TGTGCCAGCGGGTTAGCGGGAGGCTACGAGCAGTACTTC	CASGLAGGYEQYF	TRBV7-9	TRBJ2-7	TRBD2	-
TGTGCCTGGGGATCCAATGTCTTCTACGAGCAGTACTTC	CAWGSNVFYEQYF	TRBV30	TRBJ2-7	-	-
TGTGCCAGCAGAGCCTTGGGGGAGCAGTTCTTC	CASRALGEQFF	TRBV6-1	TRBJ2-1	-	-